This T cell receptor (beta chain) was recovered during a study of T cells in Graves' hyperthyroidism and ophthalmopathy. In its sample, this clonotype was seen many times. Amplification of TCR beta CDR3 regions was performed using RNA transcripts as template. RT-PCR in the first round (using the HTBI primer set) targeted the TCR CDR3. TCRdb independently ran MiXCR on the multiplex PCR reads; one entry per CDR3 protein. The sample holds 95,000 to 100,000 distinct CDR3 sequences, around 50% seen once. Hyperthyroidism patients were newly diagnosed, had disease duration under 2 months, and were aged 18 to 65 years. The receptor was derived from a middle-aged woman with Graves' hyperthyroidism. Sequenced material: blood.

The CDR3 DNA reads as TGTGCCAGCAGTTACGGTCCCATCGGCTCCTATAATTCACCCCTCCACTTT. Translation: CASSYGPIGSYNSPLHF. This sequence joins TRBV6-5 and TRBJ1-6, with D unclear. V was trimmed by 2 bases and J by 0 bases, leaving 11 bases between them. Germline loops: CDR1 MNHEY, CDR2 SVGAGI. This CDR3 is built from 17 residues.